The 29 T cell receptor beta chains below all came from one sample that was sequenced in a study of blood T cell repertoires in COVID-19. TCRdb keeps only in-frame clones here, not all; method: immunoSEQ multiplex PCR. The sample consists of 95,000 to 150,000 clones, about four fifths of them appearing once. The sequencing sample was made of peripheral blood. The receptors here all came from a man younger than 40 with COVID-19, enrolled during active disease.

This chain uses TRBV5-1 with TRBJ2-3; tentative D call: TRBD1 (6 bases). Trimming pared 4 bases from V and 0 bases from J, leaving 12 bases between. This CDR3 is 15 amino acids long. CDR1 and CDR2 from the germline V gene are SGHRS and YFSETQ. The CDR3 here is CASSPRGDSTDTQYF. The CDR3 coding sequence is TGCGCCAGCAGCCCCAGGGGTGATAGCACAGATACGCAGTATTTT.

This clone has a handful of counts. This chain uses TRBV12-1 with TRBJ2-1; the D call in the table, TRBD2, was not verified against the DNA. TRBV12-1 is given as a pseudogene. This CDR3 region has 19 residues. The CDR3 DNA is TGTGCCAGCAGCTCCAATAGTGGGACTAGCGGGAGCTACTACAATGAGCAGTTCTTC. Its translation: CASSSNSGTSGSYYNEQFF.

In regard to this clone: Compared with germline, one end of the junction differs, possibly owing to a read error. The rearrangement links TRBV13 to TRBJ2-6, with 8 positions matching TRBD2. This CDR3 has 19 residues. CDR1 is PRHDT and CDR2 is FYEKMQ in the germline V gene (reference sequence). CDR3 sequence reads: CARSRIRARGGSGANVLTF. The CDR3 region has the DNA TGTGCCCGCAGCCGTATTCGGGCCCGGGGGGGATCTGGGGCCAACGTCCTGACTTTC.

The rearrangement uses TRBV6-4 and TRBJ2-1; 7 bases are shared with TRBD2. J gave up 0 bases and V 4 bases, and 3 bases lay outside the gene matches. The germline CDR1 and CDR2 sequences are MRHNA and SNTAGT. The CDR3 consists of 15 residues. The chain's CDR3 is CASSVREASYNEQFF. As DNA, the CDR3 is TGTGCCAGCAGTGTACGGGAGGCCTCCTACAATGAGCAGTTCTTC.

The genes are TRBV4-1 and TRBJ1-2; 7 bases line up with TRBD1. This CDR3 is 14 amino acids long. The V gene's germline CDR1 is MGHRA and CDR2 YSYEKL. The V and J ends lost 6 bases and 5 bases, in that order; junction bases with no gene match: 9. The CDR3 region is CASSRPGTVYGYTF. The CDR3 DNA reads TGCGCCAGCAGTCGCCCCGGGACAGTATATGGCTACACCTTC.

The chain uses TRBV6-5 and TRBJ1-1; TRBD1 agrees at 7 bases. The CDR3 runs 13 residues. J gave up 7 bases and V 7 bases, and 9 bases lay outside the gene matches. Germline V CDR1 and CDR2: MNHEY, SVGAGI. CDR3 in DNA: TGTGCCAGCACCCTAGGGACAGTCGGTGAAGCTTTCTTT. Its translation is CASTLGTVGEAFF.

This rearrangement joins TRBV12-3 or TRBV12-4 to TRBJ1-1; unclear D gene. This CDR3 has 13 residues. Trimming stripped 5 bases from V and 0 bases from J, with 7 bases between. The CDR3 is CASSPELNTEAFF. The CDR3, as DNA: TGTGCCAGCAGTCCAGAACTGAACACTGAAGCTTTCTTT.

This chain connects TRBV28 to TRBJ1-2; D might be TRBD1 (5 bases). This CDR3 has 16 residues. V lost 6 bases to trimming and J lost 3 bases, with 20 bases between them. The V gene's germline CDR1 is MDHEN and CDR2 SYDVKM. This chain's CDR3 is CASSPPGASLDYGYTF. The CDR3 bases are TGTGCCAGCAGCCCCCCTGGGGCGAGCCTAGACTATGGCTACACCTTC.

The CDR3 DNA sequence: TGTGCCAGCAGCCCAGCCCGAGGTACTGAAGCTTTCTTT. Its protein is CASSPARGTEAFF. The V call is TRBV12-3 or TRBV12-4, the J call TRBJ1-1; D is unclear. The CDR3 consists of 13 residues. The V and J ends lost 6 bases and 5 bases respectively, with 13 bases between them.

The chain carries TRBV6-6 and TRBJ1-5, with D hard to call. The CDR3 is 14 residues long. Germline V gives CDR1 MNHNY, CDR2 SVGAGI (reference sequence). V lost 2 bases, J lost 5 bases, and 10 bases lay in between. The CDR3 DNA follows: TGTGCCAGCAGTTACAATGAGGGTCATCAGCCCCAGCATTTT. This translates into CASSYNEGHQPQHF.

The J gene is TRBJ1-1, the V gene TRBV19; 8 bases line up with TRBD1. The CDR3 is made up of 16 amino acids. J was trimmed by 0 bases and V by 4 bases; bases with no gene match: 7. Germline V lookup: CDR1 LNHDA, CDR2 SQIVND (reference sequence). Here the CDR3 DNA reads TGTGCCAGTAGTACAGGGGGCCTGCAGATGAACACTGAAGCTTTCTTT. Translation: CASSTGGLQMNTEAFF.

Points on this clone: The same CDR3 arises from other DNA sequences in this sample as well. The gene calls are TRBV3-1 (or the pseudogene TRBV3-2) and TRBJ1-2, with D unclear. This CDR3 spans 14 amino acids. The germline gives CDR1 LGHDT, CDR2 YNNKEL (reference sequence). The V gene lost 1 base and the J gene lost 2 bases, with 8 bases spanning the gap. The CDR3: CASSQGHPNYGYTF. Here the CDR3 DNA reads TGTGCCAGCAGCCAAGGGCACCCGAACTATGGCTACACCTTC.

The CDR3 nucleotides are TGCGCCAGCAGCCAGCCCGGACAGGGAAGCAATCAGCCCCAGCATTTT. Translation gives CASSQPGQGSNQPQHF. The chain combines TRBV4-1 with TRBJ1-5, with 8 bases identical to TRBD1. The CDR3 has 16 amino acids. The V and J ends lost 3 bases and 1 base, in that order; junction bases with no gene match: 5. CDR1 and CDR2 from the germline V gene are MGHRA and YSYEKL.

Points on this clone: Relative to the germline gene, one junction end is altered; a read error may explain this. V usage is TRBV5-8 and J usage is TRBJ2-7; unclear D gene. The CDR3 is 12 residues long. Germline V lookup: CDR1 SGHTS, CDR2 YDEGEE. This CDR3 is CASSLGTYGQYF. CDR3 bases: TGTGCCAGCAGCCTGGGAACCTACGGGCAGTACTTC.

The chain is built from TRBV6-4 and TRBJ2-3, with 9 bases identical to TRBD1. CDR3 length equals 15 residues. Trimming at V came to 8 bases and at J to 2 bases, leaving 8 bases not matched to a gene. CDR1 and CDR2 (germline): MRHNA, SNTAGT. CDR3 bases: TGTGCCAGCTCCCCGAGGACAGGGGACACAGATACGCAGTATTTT. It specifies CASSPRTGDTDTQYF.

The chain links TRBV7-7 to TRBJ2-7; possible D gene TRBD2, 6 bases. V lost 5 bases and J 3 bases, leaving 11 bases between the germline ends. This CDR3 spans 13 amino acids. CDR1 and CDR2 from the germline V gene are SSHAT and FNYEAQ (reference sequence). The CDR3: CASSRGLLYEQYF. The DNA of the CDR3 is TGTGCCAGCAGCCGCGGACTACTCTACGAGCAGTACTTC.

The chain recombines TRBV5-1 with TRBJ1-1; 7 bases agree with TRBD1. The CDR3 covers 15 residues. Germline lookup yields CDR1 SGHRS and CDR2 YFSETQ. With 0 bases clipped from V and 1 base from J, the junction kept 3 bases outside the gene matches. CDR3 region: CASSLGQGSNTEAFF. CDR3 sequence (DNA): TGCGCCAGCAGCTTGGGACAGGGCTCGAACACTGAAGCTTTCTTT.

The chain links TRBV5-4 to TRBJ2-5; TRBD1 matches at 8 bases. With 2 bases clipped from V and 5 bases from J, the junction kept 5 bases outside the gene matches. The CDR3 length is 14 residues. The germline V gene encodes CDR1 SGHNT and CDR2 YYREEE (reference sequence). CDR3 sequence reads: CASSLSGQEETQYF. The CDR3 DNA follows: TGTGCCAGCAGCTTATCGGGACAGGAGGAGACCCAGTACTTC.

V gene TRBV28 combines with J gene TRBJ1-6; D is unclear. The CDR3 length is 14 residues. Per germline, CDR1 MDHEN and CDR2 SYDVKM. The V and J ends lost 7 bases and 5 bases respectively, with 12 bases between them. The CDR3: CASKQWQNNSPLHF. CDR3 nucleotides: TGTGCCAGCAAACAATGGCAGAATAATTCACCCCTCCACTTT.

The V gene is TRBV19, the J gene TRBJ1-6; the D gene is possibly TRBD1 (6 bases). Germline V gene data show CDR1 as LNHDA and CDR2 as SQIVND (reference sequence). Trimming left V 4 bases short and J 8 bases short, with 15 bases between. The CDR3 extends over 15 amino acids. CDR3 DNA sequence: TGTGCCAGTAGTACCAGGGGCCCTGGGGATTCACCCCTCCACTTT. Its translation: CASSTRGPGDSPLHF.

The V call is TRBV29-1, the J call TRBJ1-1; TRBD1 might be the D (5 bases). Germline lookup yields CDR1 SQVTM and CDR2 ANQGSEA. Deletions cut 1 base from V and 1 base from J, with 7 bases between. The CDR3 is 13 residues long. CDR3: CSVEGTRNTEAFF. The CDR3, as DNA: TGCAGCGTTGAAGGGACACGGAACACTGAAGCTTTCTTT. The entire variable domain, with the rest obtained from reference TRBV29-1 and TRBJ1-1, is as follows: SAVISQKPSRDICQRGTSLTIQCQVDSQVTMMFWYRQQPGQSLTLIATANQGSEATYESGFVIDKFPISRPNLTFSTLTVSNMSPEDSSIYLCSVEGTRNTEAFFGQGTRLTVV.

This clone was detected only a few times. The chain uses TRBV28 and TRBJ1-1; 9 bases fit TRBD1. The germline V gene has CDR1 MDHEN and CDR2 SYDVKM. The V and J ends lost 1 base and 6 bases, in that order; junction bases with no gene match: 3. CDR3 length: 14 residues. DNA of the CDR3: TGTGCCAGCAGTTTATACCGACAGGGGGCTGAAGCTTTCTTT. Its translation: CASSLYRQGAEAFF.

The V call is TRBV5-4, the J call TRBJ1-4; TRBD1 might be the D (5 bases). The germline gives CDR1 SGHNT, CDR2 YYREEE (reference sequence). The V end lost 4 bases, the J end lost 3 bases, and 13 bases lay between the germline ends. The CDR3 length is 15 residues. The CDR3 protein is CASSRNGGANEKLFF. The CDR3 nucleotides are TGTGCCAGCAGCCGTAACGGGGGGGCTAATGAAAAACTGTTTTTT.

The CDR3 bases are TGTGCCAGCAGCCCCGGACTAGCGAGCACCGGGGAGCTGTTTTTT. It is translated as CASSPGLASTGELFF. V is TRBV7-2 and J is TRBJ2-2; 9 bases agree with TRBD2. The CDR3 loop spans 15 amino acids. J was trimmed by 4 bases and V by 5 bases; bases with no gene match: 5. Per the germline V gene, CDR1 is SGHTA and CDR2 is FQGNSA.

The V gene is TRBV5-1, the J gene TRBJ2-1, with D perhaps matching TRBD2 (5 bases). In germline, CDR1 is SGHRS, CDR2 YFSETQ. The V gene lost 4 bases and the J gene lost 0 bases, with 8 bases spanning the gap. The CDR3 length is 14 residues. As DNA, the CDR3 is TGCGCCAGCAGCATGGGGAGCTCCTACAATGAGCAGTTCTTC. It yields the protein CASSMGSSYNEQFF.

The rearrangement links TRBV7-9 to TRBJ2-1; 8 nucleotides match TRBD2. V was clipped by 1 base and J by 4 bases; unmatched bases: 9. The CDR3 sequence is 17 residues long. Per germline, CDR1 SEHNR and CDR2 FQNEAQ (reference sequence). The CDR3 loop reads CASSLEDSGGLYNEQFF. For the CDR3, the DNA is TGTGCCAGCAGCTTAGAGGATTCGGGGGGGCTTTACAATGAGCAGTTCTTC. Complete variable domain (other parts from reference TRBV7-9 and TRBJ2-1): DTGVSQNPRHKITKRGQNVTFRCDPISEHNRLYWYRQTLGQGPEFLTYFQNEAQLEKSRLLSDRFSAERPKGSFSTLEIQRTEQGDSAMYLCASSLEDSGGLYNEQFFGPGTRLTVL.

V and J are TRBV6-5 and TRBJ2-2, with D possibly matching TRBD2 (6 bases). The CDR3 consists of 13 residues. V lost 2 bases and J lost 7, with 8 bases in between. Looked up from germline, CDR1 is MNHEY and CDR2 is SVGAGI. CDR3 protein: CASSYGRNGELFF. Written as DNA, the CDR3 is TGTGCCAGCAGTTACGGGAGGAACGGGGAGCTGTTTTTT.

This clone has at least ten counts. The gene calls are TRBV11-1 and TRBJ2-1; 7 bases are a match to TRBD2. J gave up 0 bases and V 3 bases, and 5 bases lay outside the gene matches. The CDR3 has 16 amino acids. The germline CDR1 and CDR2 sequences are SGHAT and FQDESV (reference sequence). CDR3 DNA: TGTGCCAGCAGCTTTGGGGGGGGAGACTCCTACAATGAGCAGTTCTTC. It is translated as CASSFGGGDSYNEQFF.

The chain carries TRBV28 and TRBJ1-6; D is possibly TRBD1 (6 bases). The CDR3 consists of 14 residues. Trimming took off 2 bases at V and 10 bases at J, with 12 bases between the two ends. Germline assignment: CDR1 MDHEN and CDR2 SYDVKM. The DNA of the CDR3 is TGTGCCAGCAGTTTAGCAGGGACAAGATCACCCCTCCACTTT. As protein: CASSLAGTRSPLHF.